Following are 2 T cell receptor beta chains from one sample sequenced in a study of read filtering for tumor transcriptome and immune sequencing. This library used roughly 400 ng RNA and molecular barcoded adaptors spanning alpha/delta and beta/gamma chains. A single record per CDR3 protein comes from TCRdb applying MiXCR to the reads. The sample has approximately 43,000 distinct CDR3 sequences; about an eighth are singletons. Specimen: a population of CD138-negative cells sorted from bone marrow. The receptors were sampled from a donor aged 40 or older with multiple myeloma.

This clonotype was recorded a few times. Possible read error: a much larger clone is one base away. J is TRBJ1-5 and V is TRBV12-5; TRBD1 matches at 9 bases. There are 15 residues in the CDR3. Germline lookup yields CDR1 LGHNT and CDR2 FRNRAP. The CDR3 loop is CASGPGTGINRPQHF. The CDR3 coding sequence is TGTGCTAGTGGCCCCGGGACAGGGATCAATCGGCCCCAGCATTTT. Looking up the rest from reference TRBV12-5 and TRBJ1-5 gives the full variable domain: DARVTQTPRHKVTEMGQEVTMRCQPILGHNTVFWYRQTMMQGLELLAYFRNRAPLDDSGMPKDRFSAEMPDATLATLKIQPSEPRDSAVYFCASGPGTGINRPQHFGDGTRLSIL.

To note about this clonotype: This could be a read error, since a much larger clone is one nucleotide away. The chain is built from TRBV5-6 and TRBJ2-5, with 7 bases lining up with TRBD1. After removal of 0 bases from V and 7 bases from J, the junction contained 21 bases not matched to a gene. Germline loops: CDR1 SGHDT, CDR2 YYEEEE. The CDR3 spans 19 residues. The CDR3 DNA reads as TGTGCCAGCAGCTTGGCCGTTCAGGGGGTAGCTAGCAGGGCAGGGACCCAGTACTTC. Its translation: CASSLAVQGVASRAGTQYF.